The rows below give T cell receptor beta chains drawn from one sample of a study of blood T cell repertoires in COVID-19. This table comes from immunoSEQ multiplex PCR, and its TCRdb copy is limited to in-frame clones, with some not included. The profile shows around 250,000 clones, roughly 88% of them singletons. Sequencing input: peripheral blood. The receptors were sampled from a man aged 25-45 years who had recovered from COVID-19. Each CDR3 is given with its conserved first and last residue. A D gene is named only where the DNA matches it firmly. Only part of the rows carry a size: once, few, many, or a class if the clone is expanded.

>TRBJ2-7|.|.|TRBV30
TGTGCCTGGAGCACGGTAGCGGACACCTACGAGCAGTACTTC
CAWSTVADTYEQYF
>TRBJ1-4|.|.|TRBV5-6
TGTGCCAGCAGACAGAGGGTCGTTAATGAAAAACTGTTTTTT
CASRQRVVNEKLFF
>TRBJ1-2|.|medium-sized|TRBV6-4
TGTGCCAGCAGTGACGACGAGCTCGGACAGCGTAACTATGGCTACACCTTC
CASSDDELGQRNYGYTF
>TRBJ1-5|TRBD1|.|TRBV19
TGTGCCAGTAGTATGAGACAGGGCGGGATCCTGAATCAGCCCCAGCATTTT
CASSMRQGGILNQPQHF
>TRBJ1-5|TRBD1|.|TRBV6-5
TGTGCCAGCAGTTACCGGGGGAAGGGGGCGAATCAGCCCCAGCATTTT
CASSYRGKGANQPQHF
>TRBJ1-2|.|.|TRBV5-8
TGTGCCAGCAGCTTGTCCAGGGGAATCCTTTATGGCTACACCTTC
CASSLSRGILYGYTF
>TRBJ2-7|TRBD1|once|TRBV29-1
TGCAGCGCGGGGACAGGGACCTACGAGCAGTACTTC
CSAGTGTYEQYF
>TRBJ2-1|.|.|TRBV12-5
TGTGCTAGTGGCCCGAGCGGCCGCGATGGTGAGCAGTTCTTC
CASGPSGRDGEQFF
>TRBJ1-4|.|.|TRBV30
TGTGCCTGGAGTAGGACCCGGACAGACGCAACTAATGAAAAACTGTTTTTT
CAWSRTRTDATNEKLFF
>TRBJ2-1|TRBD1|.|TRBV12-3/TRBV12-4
TGTGCCAGCAGTTACGGACAGGGTAGTGAGCAGTTCTTC
CASSYGQGSEQFF
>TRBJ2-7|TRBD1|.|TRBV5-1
TGCGCCAGCAGCTTGGGACAGGGCCCCTACGAGCAGTACTTC
CASSLGQGPYEQYF
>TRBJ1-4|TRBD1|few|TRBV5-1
TGCGCCAGCAGCCCTGACAGGGTGGGTGAAAAACTGTTTTTT
CASSPDRVGEKLFF
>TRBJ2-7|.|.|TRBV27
TGTGCCAGCAGCCGCCTTAGGGGCCACCAAAATTACGAGCAGTACTTC
CASSRLRGHQNYEQYF
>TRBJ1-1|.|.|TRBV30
TGTGCCTGGATGGGTAACAGGGATCGGATTTCTGAAGCTTTCTTT
CAWMGNRDRISEAFF
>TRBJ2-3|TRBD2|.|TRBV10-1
TGCGCCAGCAGTCCTGTTAGCGGGGGGCATGGAGATACGCAGTATTTT
CASSPVSGGHGDTQYF
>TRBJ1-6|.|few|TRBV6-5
TGTGCCAGCAGTTTACAGACAAATTCACCCCTCCACTTT
CASSLQTNSPLHF
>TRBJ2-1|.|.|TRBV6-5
TGTGCCAGCAGTTATGGGGCATATGACAATGAGCAGTTCTTC
CASSYGAYDNEQFF
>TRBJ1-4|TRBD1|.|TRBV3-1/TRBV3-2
TGTGCCAGCAGCCAGGCCGGGACAGGGGGCGGAAAACTGTTTTTT
CASSQAGTGGGKLFF
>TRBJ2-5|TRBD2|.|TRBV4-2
TGTGCCAGCAGCCAATACTTCGAGGAGCGGGGGGTAGGGGAGACCCAGTACTTC
CASSQYFEERGVGETQYF
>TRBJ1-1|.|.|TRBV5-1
TGCGCCAGCAGTCCGGCGGGGGACACTGAAGCTTTCTTT
CASSPAGDTEAFF
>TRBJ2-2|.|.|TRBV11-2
TGTGCCAGCAGCTTGTCTCGGAACACCGGGGAGCTGTTTTTT
CASSLSRNTGELFF
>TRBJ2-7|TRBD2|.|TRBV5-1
TGCGCCAGCAGCTCAGGGACTAGCGGCTACGAGCAGTACTTC
CASSSGTSGYEQYF
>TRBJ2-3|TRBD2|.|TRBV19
TGTGCCAGTAGTATCCCGGGGAAGCGGGGGGGCGGAGATACGCAGTATTTT
CASSIPGKRGGGDTQYF
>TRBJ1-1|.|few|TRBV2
TGTGCCAGCAGCAACCTGGGGGGTGTCACTGAAGCTTTCTTT
CASSNLGGVTEAFF
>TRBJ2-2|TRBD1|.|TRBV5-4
TGTGCCAGCAGTCCTCCTTTGGGCAGGGGGAATACCGGGGAGCTGTTTTTT
CASSPPLGRGNTGELFF
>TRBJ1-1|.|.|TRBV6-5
TGTGCCAGCAGTTATTGGACATCTACTTTCTTT
CASSYWTSTFF
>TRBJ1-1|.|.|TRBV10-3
TGTGCCATCAGCGCCCATGGTGGCTCACAGGTATGGGAAGCTTTCTTT
CAISAHGGSQVWEAFF
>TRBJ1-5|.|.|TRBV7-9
TGTGCCAGCAGCTTAGTGCGGGGGGCGCCGAGCAATCAGCCCCAGCATTTT
CASSLVRGAPSNQPQHF
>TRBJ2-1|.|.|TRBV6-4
TGTGCCAGCAAAGCCCGCCCTTTAGACAATGAGCAGTTCTTC
CASKARPLDNEQFF
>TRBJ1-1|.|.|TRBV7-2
TGTGCCAGCAGCTTAGGAAGGCAGGTATACACTGAAGCTTTCTTT
CASSLGRQVYTEAFF
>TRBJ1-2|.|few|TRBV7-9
TGTGCCAGCAGCTTAGGGCAGTCGGGAGGAGGGCAAGGCTACACCTTC
CASSLGQSGGGQGYTF
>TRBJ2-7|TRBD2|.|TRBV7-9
TGTGCCAGCAGCAAGATAGCGGGTCAAAGCTCCTACGAGCAGTACTTC
CASSKIAGQSSYEQYF
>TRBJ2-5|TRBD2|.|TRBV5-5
TGTGCCAGCAGCCCAGAGACTAGCGGGGGCGGTACGGGTTACGGGGAGACCCAGTACTTC
CASSPETSGGGTGYGETQYF